The rows below give T cell receptor beta chains drawn from one sample of a study of T cells after yellow fever vaccination. MiXCR, applied by TCRdb to the 5' RACE reads, yields one record per CDR3 protein. The table includes around 550,000 distinct CDR3 sequences, about a fifth detected once. Sample: PBMCs, taken 15 days after the yellow fever booster vaccination. The origin of the receptors is a man in his thirties or forties who received the YFV17D yellow fever vaccine. CDR3s include the opening cysteine and the closing phenylalanine or tryptophan. A D gene is named only where the DNA matches it firmly. The size entry is marked missing in some rows and otherwise reads once, few, many or a size class.

D gene: -
clone size: many
J gene: TRBJ2-3
CDR3 length: 15
V gene: TRBV2
CDR3 protein: CASSSGTLSTDTQYF
CDR3 DNA: TGTGCCAGCAGTTCCGGGACTTTAAGCACAGATACGCAGTATTTT

D gene: -
clone size: few
J gene: TRBJ2-3
CDR3 length: 15
V gene: TRBV3-1
CDR3 protein: CASSQDVGRGDTQYF
CDR3 DNA: TGTGCCAGCAGCCAAGACGTCGGACGGGGAGATACGCAGTATTTT

D gene: -
clone size: -
J gene: TRBJ2-1
CDR3 length: 16
V gene: TRBV15
CDR3 protein: CATSRTSETSYNEQFF
CDR3 DNA: TGTGCCACCAGCAGGACCTCCGAGACTTCTTACAATGAGCAGTTCTTC

D gene: -
clone size: -
J gene: TRBJ1-3
CDR3 length: 13
V gene: TRBV20-1
CDR3 protein: CSARVPGWNTIYF
CDR3 DNA: TGCAGTGCTAGAGTGCCAGGGTGGAACACCATATATTTT

D gene: -
clone size: many
J gene: TRBJ2-3
CDR3 length: 17
V gene: TRBV5-1
CDR3 protein: CASTNRSSRRNTDTQYF
CDR3 DNA: TGCGCCAGCACCAACAGGTCGTCGAGACGAAACACAGATACGCAGTATTTT

D gene: -
clone size: -
J gene: TRBJ1-1
CDR3 length: 14
V gene: TRBV18
CDR3 protein: CASSPQEGSTEAFF
CDR3 DNA: TGTGCCAGCTCACCGCAGGAGGGGAGCACTGAAGCTTTCTTT

D gene: TRBD2
clone size: few
J gene: TRBJ2-1
CDR3 length: 13
V gene: TRBV20-1
CDR3 protein: CSTGLGGWNEQFF
CDR3 DNA: TGCAGTACGGGACTAGGAGGGTGGAATGAGCAGTTCTTC

D gene: -
clone size: few
J gene: TRBJ1-1
CDR3 length: 10
V gene: TRBV29-1
CDR3 protein: CSVGYLEAFF
CDR3 DNA: TGCAGCGTTGGATATCTTGAAGCTTTCTTT

D gene: -
clone size: -
J gene: TRBJ2-1
CDR3 length: 11
V gene: TRBV7-2
CDR3 protein: CASTLGHEQFF
CDR3 DNA: TGTGCCAGCACCCTCGGCCATGAGCAGTTCTTC

D gene: -
clone size: -
J gene: TRBJ1-6
CDR3 length: 16
V gene: TRBV28
CDR3 protein: CASSLSYPRYNSPLHF
CDR3 DNA: TGTGCCAGCAGTTTATCTTATCCTCGCTATAATTCACCCCTCCACTTT

D gene: TRBD2
clone size: -
J gene: TRBJ2-3
CDR3 length: 17
V gene: TRBV4-3
CDR3 protein: CASSQDPRRGGTDTQYF
CDR3 DNA: TGCGCCAGCAGCCAAGACCCGAGGAGGGGAGGGACAGATACGCAGTATTTT

D gene: -
clone size: few
J gene: TRBJ1-1
CDR3 length: 13
V gene: TRBV12-3/TRBV12-4
CDR3 protein: CASSSVSNTEAFF
CDR3 DNA: TGTGCCAGCAGCTCTGTATCGAACACTGAAGCTTTCTTT

D gene: -
clone size: -
J gene: TRBJ2-7
CDR3 length: 14
V gene: TRBV7-2
CDR3 protein: CASSLGPTGYEQYF
CDR3 DNA: TGTGCCAGCAGCTTGGGACCGACAGGCTACGAGCAGTACTTC

D gene: TRBD1
clone size: -
J gene: TRBJ2-7
CDR3 length: 12
V gene: TRBV30
CDR3 protein: CARGQGRYEQYF
CDR3 DNA: TGTGCCCGAGGACAGGGACGCTACGAGCAGTACTTC

D gene: TRBD1
clone size: few
J gene: TRBJ2-7
CDR3 length: 17
V gene: TRBV24-1
CDR3 protein: CATSDPGQGGSSYEQYF
CDR3 DNA: TGTGCCACCAGTGATCCTGGACAGGGTGGGAGCTCCTACGAGCAGTACTTC

D gene: TRBD2
clone size: -
J gene: TRBJ2-2
CDR3 length: 16
V gene: TRBV4-3
CDR3 protein: CASSPGSRGGSGELFF
CDR3 DNA: TGCGCCAGCAGCCCCGGTTCCCGGGGAGGGTCCGGGGAGCTGTTTTTT

D gene: -
clone size: few
J gene: TRBJ2-1
CDR3 length: 16
V gene: TRBV7-3
CDR3 protein: CASSLLGGDSYNEQFF
CDR3 DNA: TGTGCCAGCAGCTTACTGGGTGGGGATTCCTACAATGAGCAGTTCTTC

D gene: -
clone size: few
J gene: TRBJ2-5
CDR3 length: 12
V gene: TRBV18
CDR3 protein: CASSHEIETQYF
CDR3 DNA: TGTGCCAGCTCACATGAGATTGAGACCCAGTACTTC

D gene: -
clone size: many
J gene: TRBJ2-5
CDR3 length: 12
V gene: TRBV5-4
CDR3 protein: CASSRLRETQYF
CDR3 DNA: TGTGCCAGCAGTCGTCTTAGGGAGACCCAGTACTTC

D gene: -
clone size: many
J gene: TRBJ2-1
CDR3 length: 13
V gene: TRBV5-1
CDR3 protein: CASSLAMRNEQFF
CDR3 DNA: TGCGCCAGCAGCTTGGCAATGCGGAATGAGCAGTTCTTC

D gene: -
clone size: few
J gene: TRBJ1-1
CDR3 length: 13
V gene: TRBV19
CDR3 protein: CASNQGLNTEAFF
CDR3 DNA: TGTGCCAGTAACCAGGGCCTGAACACTGAAGCTTTCTTT

D gene: TRBD2
clone size: few
J gene: TRBJ2-1
CDR3 length: 18
V gene: TRBV11-2
CDR3 protein: CASSLSFSGGSSYNEQFF
CDR3 DNA: TGTGCCAGCAGCTTAAGTTTTTCCGGCGGGAGCTCCTACAATGAGCAGTTCTTC